The source of this T cell receptor beta chain is a study of CD8 T cells in ankylosing spondylitis. Worth noting for this clonotype: Its antigen is still unknown.

V shed 3 bases and J shed 1 base, with 3 bases lying between them. CDR1 and CDR2 from the germline V gene are SGHTA and FQGTGA. The CDR3 length is 12 residues. MiXCR, run by TCRdb on the 5' RACE reads, gives a single entry per CDR3 protein. The repertoire includes about 96,000 distinct CDR3 sequences, roughly 30% of them detected once, and less than 60% sits in the top ten. Study-wide points: One TCR beta motif, made up of under ten highly homologous variants, appeared characteristic of ankylosing spondylitis blood.

The clonotype was recovered from a male donor with ankylosing spondylitis or in good health (not recorded which). The chain recombines TRBV7-3 with TRBJ1-1; D unclear. Sequencing was performed on blood, either unsorted or a sorted T cell fraction (not recorded which). The CDR3 region is CASSFANTEAFF. Written as DNA, the CDR3 is TGTGCCAGCAGCTTCGCGAACACTGAAGCTTTCTTT.